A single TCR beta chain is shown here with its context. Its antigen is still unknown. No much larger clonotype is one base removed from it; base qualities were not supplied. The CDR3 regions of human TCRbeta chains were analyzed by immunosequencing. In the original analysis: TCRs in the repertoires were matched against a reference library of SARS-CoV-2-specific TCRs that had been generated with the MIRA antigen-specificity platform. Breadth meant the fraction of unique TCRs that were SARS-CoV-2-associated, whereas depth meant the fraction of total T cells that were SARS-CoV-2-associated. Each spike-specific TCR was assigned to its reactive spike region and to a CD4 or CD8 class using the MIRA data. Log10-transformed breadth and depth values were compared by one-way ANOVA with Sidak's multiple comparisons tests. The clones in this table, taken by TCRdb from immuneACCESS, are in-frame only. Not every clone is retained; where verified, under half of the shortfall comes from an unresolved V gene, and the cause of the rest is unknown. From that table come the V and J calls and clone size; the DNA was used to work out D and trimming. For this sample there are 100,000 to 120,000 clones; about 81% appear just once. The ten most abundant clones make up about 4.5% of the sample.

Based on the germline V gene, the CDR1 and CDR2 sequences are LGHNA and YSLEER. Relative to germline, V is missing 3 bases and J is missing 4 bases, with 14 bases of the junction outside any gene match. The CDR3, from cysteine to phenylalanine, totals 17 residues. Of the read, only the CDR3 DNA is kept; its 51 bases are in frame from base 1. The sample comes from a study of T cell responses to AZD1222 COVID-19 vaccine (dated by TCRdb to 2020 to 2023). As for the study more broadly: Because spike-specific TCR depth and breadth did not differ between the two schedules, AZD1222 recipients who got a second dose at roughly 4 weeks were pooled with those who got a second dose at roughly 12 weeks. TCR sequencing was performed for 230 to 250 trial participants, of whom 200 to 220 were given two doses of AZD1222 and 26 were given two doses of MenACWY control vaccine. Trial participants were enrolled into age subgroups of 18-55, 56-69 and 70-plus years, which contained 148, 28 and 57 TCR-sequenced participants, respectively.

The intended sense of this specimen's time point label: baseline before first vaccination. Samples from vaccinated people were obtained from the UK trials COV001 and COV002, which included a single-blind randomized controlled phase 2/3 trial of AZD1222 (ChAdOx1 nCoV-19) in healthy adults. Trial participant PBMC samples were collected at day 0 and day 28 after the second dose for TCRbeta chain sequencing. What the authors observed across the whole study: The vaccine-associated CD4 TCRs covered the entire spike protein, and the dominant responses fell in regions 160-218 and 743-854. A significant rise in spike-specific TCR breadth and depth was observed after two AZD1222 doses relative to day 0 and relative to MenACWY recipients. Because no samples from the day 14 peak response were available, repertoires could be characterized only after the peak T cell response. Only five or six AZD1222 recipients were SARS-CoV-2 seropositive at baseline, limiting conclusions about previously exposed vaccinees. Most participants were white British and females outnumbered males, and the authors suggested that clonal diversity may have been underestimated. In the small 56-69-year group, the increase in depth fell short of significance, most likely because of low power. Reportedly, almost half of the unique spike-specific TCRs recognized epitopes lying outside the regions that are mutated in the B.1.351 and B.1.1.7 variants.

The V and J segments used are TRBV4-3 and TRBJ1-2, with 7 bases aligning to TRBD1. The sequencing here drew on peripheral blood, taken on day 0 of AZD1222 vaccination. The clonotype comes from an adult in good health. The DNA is TGCGCCAGCAGCCAGGAAACAGGGGCCGAAATTTCCTATGGCTACACCTTC. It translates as CASSQETGAEISYGYTF.